This note documents a single T cell receptor beta chain sequence. What it binds is unknown. The data belong to a study of T cells in narcolepsy. Study-wide results and limits: Some memory CD4+ repertoires had no autoreactive clone sequences.

Germline assignment: CDR1 LGHNA and CDR2 YSLEER. This CDR3 has 18 amino acids. Trimming cost V 4 bases and J 4 bases, with 20 bases left between them. The table came from immunoSEQ multiplex PCR; TCRdb's copy has only in-frame clones and leaves some out. The table records 20,000 to 25,000 clones, roughly 81% of them present only once. This chain links TRBV4-3 with TRBJ2-6; D tentatively fits TRBD1 or TRBD2 (6 bases each). This clonotype originated in a human donor with narcolepsy. The sample consisted of CD45RA- memory CD4+ T cells from PBMCs. The CDR3 DNA reads TGCGCCAGCAGCCTCCGGCCGGGGGCCCTGTCGGGGGCCAACGTCCTGACTTTC. Amino acid sequence: CASSLRPGALSGANVLTF.